The 8 T cell receptor beta chains below all came from one sample that was sequenced in a study of long-term antiretroviral therapy in people with HIV. Survey level was the resolution at which the v3.0 immunoSEQ assay ran. The data were produced by immunoSEQ multiplex PCR, yet TCRdb's version contains in-frame clones alone and is incomplete. The sample consists of fewer than 35,000 clones, around 85% of them appearing once. Specimen: unsorted PBMCs, collected approximately 3.3 years after starting antiretroviral therapy. The receptor source for this set is a man aged 18 to 30 with HIV.

J is TRBJ1-4 and V is TRBV28, with D possibly being TRBD1 (5 bases). Germline V gene lookup returns CDR1 MDHEN and CDR2 SYDVKM. This CDR3 contains 14 residues. Trimming removed 5 bases from V and 13 bases from J, with 20 bases in between. Written as DNA, the CDR3 is TGTGCCAGCAGTACCGGGACGGCTACTTTCGGACTGTTTTTT. Translating it yields CASSTGTATFGLFF.

This clone has more than one count but fewer than ten. As DNA, the CDR3 is TGTGCCAGCAGTTCCTTGACCTGGGGAGTGAACACTGAAGCTTTCTTT. This translates into CASSSLTWGVNTEAFF. The V and J genes are TRBV6-6 and TRBJ1-1; D gene ambiguous. This CDR3 contains 16 residues. Trimming stripped 4 bases from V and 0 bases from J, with 15 bases between. From germline, CDR1 is MNHNY and CDR2 SVGAGI (reference sequence).

This rearrangement joins TRBV10-3 to TRBJ1-2; 7 nucleotides agree with TRBD1. V was clipped by 4 bases and J by 4 bases; unmatched bases: 9. This CDR3 is 15 amino acids long. Germline V gives CDR1 ENHRY, CDR2 SYGVKD. CDR3 in DNA: TGTGCCATCAGTGCTCAGGACAGGACCTTCTATGGCTACACCTTC. Protein: CAISAQDRTFYGYTF.

CDR3 residues: CASSIGTVGRSNYGYTF. The CDR3 region has the DNA TGTGCCAGTAGTATCGGGACAGTAGGACGGAGTAACTATGGCTACACCTTC. The V call is TRBV19, the J call TRBJ1-2; 7 positions agree with TRBD1. J gave up 1 base and V 3 bases, and 11 bases lay outside the gene matches. Germline V gene sequence: CDR1 LNHDA, CDR2 SQIVND (reference sequence). This CDR3 contains 17 residues.

For the CDR3, the DNA is TGCGCCAGCAGCTTGGCCGGACAAGACAATCAGCCCCAGCATTTT. It specifies CASSLAGQDNQPQHF. The chain links TRBV5-1 to TRBJ1-5; D is possibly TRBD1 (5 bases). Between the trimmed V and J ends, which lost 0 bases and 3 bases, there was a span of 10 bases. The CDR3 spans 15 residues. The germline CDR1 and CDR2 sequences are SGHRS and YFSETQ.

The chain is built from TRBV10-3 and TRBJ2-1, with D perhaps matching TRBD1 or TRBD2 (5 bases each). The V and J ends lost 8 bases and 4 bases respectively, with 12 bases between them. Per germline, CDR1 ENHRY and CDR2 SYGVKD. This CDR3 has 13 amino acids. This chain's CDR3 is CAIGDEGYNEQFF. The CDR3 coding sequence is TGTGCCATCGGGGACGAGGGATACAATGAGCAGTTCTTC.

The chain employs TRBV9 and TRBJ2-1; perhaps TRBD1 as D (5 bases). Germline CDR1 is SGDLS and CDR2 is YYNGEE. The CDR3 length is 15 residues. V lost 1 base and J 5 bases, leaving 13 bases between the germline ends. CDR3 protein: CASSVFGLGDNEQFF. The CDR3 DNA reads as TGTGCCAGCAGCGTATTTGGGCTAGGGGACAATGAGCAGTTCTTC.

This chain uses TRBV7-2 with TRBJ2-3; the D call may be TRBD1 or TRBD2 (5 bases each). Germline V lookup: CDR1 SGHTA, CDR2 FQGNSA. V was clipped by 3 bases and J by 3 bases, with 10 bases between them. The CDR3 has 14 residues. The CDR3 here is CASSLGTQTDTQYF. The CDR3 region has the DNA TGTGCCAGCAGCTTGGGGACCCAGACAGATACGCAGTATTTT.